This passage covers 21 T cell receptor beta chains from one sample sequenced in a study of follicular helper T cells after annual influenza vaccination. Indicated time point: 2015-2016 season, pre-vaccination. The data were produced by immunoSEQ multiplex PCR, yet TCRdb's version contains in-frame clones alone and is incomplete. The profile shows thousands of clones, around four fifths of them singletons. Sample: CXCR5- memory CD4+ T cells sorted from blood, taken on the day of influenza vaccination. The receptors were gathered from an adult who received the influenza vaccine.

As for this clone: A read error may account for a junction end that differs from germline. The chain carries TRBV5-6 and TRBJ1-1; D gene unclear. The CDR3 loop spans 16 amino acids. Looked up from germline, CDR1 is SGHDT and CDR2 is YYEEEE. CDR3 region: CASTLNPSPPFTEAFF. CDR3 nucleotide sequence: TGTGCCAGCACCTTGAACCCGTCCCCACCTTTCACTGAAGCTTTCTTT.

The V call is TRBV6-5, the J call TRBJ1-1; D not resolved. The CDR3 has 15 residues. Germline loops: CDR1 MNHEY, CDR2 SVGAGI. Trimming removed 9 bases at V and 1 base at J, with 18 bases between. The DNA for the CDR3 is TGTGCCAGTACACAGCGGGGATTTGGGAACACTGAAGCTTTCTTT. It yields the protein CASTQRGFGNTEAFF.

The V and J genes are TRBV19 and TRBJ2-5; perhaps TRBD1 as D (6 bases). The ends were cut back, 6 bases at V and 1 base at J, with 9 bases in the middle. The CDR3 covers 13 residues. CDR1 is LNHDA and CDR2 is SQIVND in the germline V gene (reference sequence). As DNA, the CDR3 is TGTGCCAGTAGGGACAGCGCCCAAGAGACCCAGTACTTC. This gives the protein CASRDSAQETQYF.

The genes are TRBV6-1 and TRBJ2-5; 15 bases are shared with TRBD2. Per the germline V gene, CDR1 is MNHNS and CDR2 is SASEGT. CDR3 length equals 19 residues. V lost 3 bases and J lost 4; bases outside the gene matches: 12. The CDR3 reads CASSDYGLAGGPGGETQYF. Here the CDR3 DNA reads TGTGCCAGCAGTGACTACGGACTAGCGGGAGGGCCGGGTGGAGAGACCCAGTACTTC.

This sequence joins TRBV5-1 and TRBJ1-4; a possible D gene is TRBD1 (6 bases). The CDR3 covers 15 residues. V was shortened by 9 bases and J by 1 base, with 16 bases between the two germline ends. Germline values: CDR1 SGHRS, CDR2 YFSETQ. The CDR3 nucleotides are TGCGCCACATCTTCGGGGGGCGGAACTAATGAAAAACTGTTTTTT. It codes for CATSSGGGTNEKLFF. Based on the CDR3 plus reference TRBV5-1 and TRBJ1-4, the full variable domain is KAGVTQTPRYLIKTRGQQVTLSCSPISGHRSVSWYQQTPGQGLQFLFEYFSETQRNKGNFPGRFSGRQFSNSRSEMNVSTLELGDSALYLCATSSGGGTNEKLFFGSGTQLSVL.

This chain joins TRBV5-1 and TRBJ1-3; D remains ambiguous. Germline-derived CDR1 and CDR2 are SGHRS and YFSETQ. CDR3 size: 14 residues. Trimming stripped 0 bases from V and 4 bases from J, with 8 bases between. CDR3 sequence (DNA): TGCGCCAGCAGCTTGGGGAAAACCGGAAACACCATATATTTT. This translates into CASSLGKTGNTIYF.

This clone was picked up a small number of times. The V call is TRBV21-1, the J call TRBJ1-5; TRBD1 is taken as the D call from the table, unchecked against the DNA. TRBV21-1 is listed as a pseudogene. The CDR3 runs 11 residues. This chain's CDR3 is CASSKYQAQHF. The CDR3 bases are TGTGCCAGCAGCAAATACCAGGCCCAGCATTTT.

V and J are TRBV5-1 and TRBJ1-2; perhaps TRBD1 as D (6 bases). This CDR3 is 14 amino acids long. V was cut by 0 bases and J by 5 bases, with 11 bases left in between. Germline assignment: CDR1 SGHRS and CDR2 YFSETQ. The CDR3 DNA sequence: TGCGCCAGCAGCTTGGGCCCAGGGGAATATGGCTACACCTTC. Amino acids: CASSLGPGEYGYTF.

The V call is TRBV15, the J call TRBJ1-2; TRBD1 agrees at 7 bases. The CDR3 length is 15 residues. The trim removed 4 bases at V and 4 bases at J, leaving 9 bases unmatched. Per the germline V gene, CDR1 is LNHNV and CDR2 is YYDKDF (reference sequence). The CDR3 is CATSTNRGVGYGYTF. DNA for the CDR3: TGTGCCACCAGCACGAACAGGGGAGTAGGCTATGGCTACACCTTC.

This CDR3 is CASIPVGEGPNTGELFF. The DNA for the CDR3 is TGTGCCAGTATCCCCGTGGGGGAAGGCCCGAACACCGGGGAGCTGTTTTTT. The chain couples TRBV19 to TRBJ2-2; D may correspond to TRBD1 or TRBD2 (5 bases each). Germline values: CDR1 LNHDA, CDR2 SQIVND (reference sequence). The length of the CDR3 is 17 residues. V lost 7 bases, J lost 0 bases, and 18 bases lay in between.

V gene TRBV27 combines with J gene TRBJ1-1; the D is unclear. The CDR3 has 14 residues. The germline V and J ends were trimmed by 7 bases and 0 bases, with 12 bases remaining between them. From germline, CDR1 is MNHEY and CDR2 SMNVEV (reference sequence). The CDR3 DNA follows: TGTGCCAGCACCCATGTGGGAGTGAACACTGAAGCTTTCTTT. Its translation is CASTHVGVNTEAFF.

The V and J genes are TRBV11-2 and TRBJ1-4; a possible D gene is TRBD1 (6 bases). This CDR3 has 14 residues. V shed 7 bases and J shed 12 bases, with 21 bases lying between them. Germline-derived CDR1 and CDR2 are SGHAT and FQNNGV. This CDR3 reads CASTLGGGGLELFF. In nucleotides, the CDR3 is TGTGCCAGCACCTTGGGGGGCGGCGGATTGGAACTGTTTTTT.

This clone is a singleton in its sample. The chain is built from TRBV5-1 and TRBJ2-5, with TRBD2 matching 11 bases. V lost 6 bases and J lost 2; bases outside the gene matches: 6. The CDR3 is 15 amino acids. From germline, CDR1 is SGHRS and CDR2 YFSETQ. Here the CDR3 reads CASTTGLADQETQYF. Written as DNA, the CDR3 is TGCGCCAGCACCACGGGACTAGCGGATCAAGAGACCCAGTACTTC. Together with reference TRBV5-1 and TRBJ2-5, the CDR3 gives the full variable domain: KAGVTQTPRYLIKTRGQQVTLSCSPISGHRSVSWYQQTPGQGLQFLFEYFSETQRNKGNFPGRFSGRQFSNSRSEMNVSTLELGDSALYLCASTTGLADQETQYFGPGTRLLVL.

The chain links TRBV30 to TRBJ2-3; 12 bases are a match to TRBD2. V was pared by 2 bases and J by 5 bases, with 5 bases of the junction left unmatched. The length of the CDR3 is 15 residues. In germline, CDR1 is GTSNPN, CDR2 SVGIG (reference sequence). The CDR3 nucleotides are TGTGCCTGGAGTATGACTAGCGGGAGTGGAGATACGCAGTATTTT. Translation gives CAWSMTSGSGDTQYF.

The V and J genes are TRBV28 and TRBJ2-7; D is perhaps TRBD1 or TRBD2 (6 bases each). Germline V gives CDR1 MDHEN, CDR2 SYDVKM. V was pared by 6 bases and J by 2 bases, with 17 bases between. The CDR3 covers 15 residues. The CDR3 DNA follows: TGTGCCAGCAGCCGTCGGGGGCCCACCACCTACGAGCAGTACTTC. Its translation: CASSRRGPTTYEQYF.

The chain joins TRBV7-9 to TRBJ1-4; 7 nucleotides align to TRBD1. Per germline, CDR1 SEHNR and CDR2 FQNEAQ (reference sequence). The length of the CDR3 is 15 residues. Trimming at V came to 1 base and at J to 4 bases, leaving 3 bases not matched to a gene. CDR3 sequence (DNA): TGTGCCAGCAGCTTAGAGGGGGCTGGTAATGAAAAACTGTTTTTT. This sequence encodes CASSLEGAGNEKLFF.

The chain carries TRBV20-1 and TRBJ2-5; D may be TRBD2 (5 bases). The CDR3 has 11 amino acids. The germline V gene encodes CDR1 DFQATT and CDR2 SNEGSKA (reference sequence). The CDR3 loop is CSPVGRETQYF. The CDR3 coding sequence is TGCAGCCCGGTGGGGAGAGAGACCCAGTACTTC.

This chain connects TRBV11-3 to TRBJ1-1; 7 bases match TRBD1. After removal of 5 bases from V and 2 bases from J, the junction contained 2 bases not matched to a gene. The CDR3 covers 13 residues. Germline V gene lookup returns CDR1 SGHNT and CDR2 YENEEA. CDR3 region: CASSRQGNTEAFF. The CDR3 DNA follows: TGTGCCAGCAGCCGACAGGGAAACACTGAAGCTTTCTTT. The full variable domain, its missing parts supplied by reference TRBV11-3 and TRBJ1-1, is EAGVVQSPRYKIIEKKQPVAFWCNPISGHNTLYWYLQNLGQGPELLIRYENEEAVDDSQLPKDRFSAERLKGVDSTLKIQPAELGDSAVYLCASSRQGNTEAFFGQGTRLTVV.

The J gene is TRBJ2-1, the V gene TRBV10-3, with no clear D. Trimming left V 9 bases short and J 1 base short, with 10 bases between. The germline gives CDR1 ENHRY, CDR2 SYGVKD. This CDR3 has 13 amino acids. CDR3 in amino acids: CAITPSSYNEQFF. The CDR3 region has the DNA TGTGCCATTACACCGAGTTCCTACAATGAGCAGTTCTTC.

The CDR3 DNA is TGTGCCAGCTCCATCCGGACTAGCGGGAGAACCGGGGAGCTGTTTTTT. It is translated as CASSIRTSGRTGELFF. The J gene is TRBJ2-2, the V gene TRBV18; TRBD2 matches 13 bases. V was clipped by 6 bases and J by 5 bases; unmatched bases: 6. Germline V gene lookup returns CDR1 KGHSH and CDR2 LQKENI. The CDR3 extends over 16 amino acids.

The DNA of the CDR3 is TGTGCCTGGAGTACCCTAGCGGGAGCTTCTGCAGCAGATACGCAGTATTTT. This translates into CAWSTLAGASAADTQYF. V usage is TRBV30 and J usage is TRBJ2-3, with 10 bases identical to TRBD2. Germline trimming cut 2 bases from V and 4 bases from J; bases unmatched to any gene: 12. Germline assignment: CDR1 GTSNPN and CDR2 SVGIG (reference sequence). The CDR3 is 17 residues long.